This entry describes one T cell receptor beta chain. The entry originates in a study of T-cell memory formation after mild COVID-19. TCRdb itself ran the 5' RACE reads through MiXCR, one entry per CDR3 protein. The data show approximately 89,000 distinct CDR3 sequences, around 27% seen once. The source is a man aged 18 to 35 who had mild COVID-19 (a few samples of this study predate the infection). Cell type and time point are not known. The specimen sequenced was PBMCs or a T cell subset sorted from them (not recorded which).

CDR3 DNA sequence: TGTGCCAGCAGCGCGACCCGACAGGGGGAAGATAATTCACCCCTCCACTTT. This codes for CASSATRQGEDNSPLHF. The V call is TRBV3-1, the J call TRBJ1-6, with TRBD1 matching 9 bases. Germline CDR1 and CDR2: LGHDT and YNNKEL (reference sequence). CDR3 length equals 17 residues. J lost 5 bases, V lost 5 bases, and 10 bases had no gene match.